The clone carrying this TCR beta chain turned up a few times. The source of the sample is a study of cytotoxic CD8 clonotypes in ibrutinib-treated CLL. Genomic DNA (around 2 micrograms) was obtained from cryopreserved PBMCs for construction of TCR beta libraries. CDR1 and CDR2 from the germline V gene are MNHEY and SVGAGI. The trim removed 8 bases at V and 6 bases at J, leaving 8 bases unmatched. This CDR3 has 13 residues. Libraries were prepared by immunoSEQ multiplex PCR; TCRdb keeps only in-frame clonotypes and omits some of them. The data contain some 200,000 clones, 79% of them singletons. The source material was PBMCs, sampled after 12 months of ibrutinib treatment. The gene calls are TRBV6-5 and TRBJ2-3, with TRBD2 matching over 7 bases. This clonotype originated in a human donor with chronic lymphocytic leukemia. CDR3 amino acids: CASGEGSMDTQYF. CDR3 DNA: TGTGCCAGCGGGGAGGGGTCGATGGATACGCAGTATTTT.